The T cell receptor (beta chain) described here comes from a study of OX40 agonist ivuxolimab in advanced cancers. Study-wide background: Recorded diagnoses for dose-escalation patients were hepatocellular carcinoma, melanoma, renal cell or head and neck cancer. Three dose-escalation patients had partial responses: one with hepatocellular carcinoma and two with cutaneous melanoma. General observations from the study: Clonal expansion was among the lowest in partial responders at 0.1-3.0 mg/kg, especially CD8+.

Regarding this clone: The antigen remains undetermined.

The data were produced by immunoSEQ multiplex PCR, yet TCRdb's version contains in-frame clones alone and is incomplete. The repertoire includes 55,000 to 80,000 clones, approximately 86% of them detected once, and around 2% sits in the top ten. The CDR3 runs 14 residues. V was trimmed by 0 bases and J by 2 bases, leaving 7 bases between them. Germline V lookup: CDR1 KGHSH, CDR2 LQKENI. The chain employs TRBV18 and TRBJ2-5; no clear D gene. Source: CD4+ or CD8+ T cells sorted from blood, taken in a trial of the OX40 agonist ivuxolimab. The receptor was isolated from an adult with an advanced solid tumor such as melanoma, head and neck, liver or kidney cancer. Written as DNA, the CDR3 is TGTGCCAGCTCACCACCGAATGGACAAGAGACCCAGTACTTC. The encoded protein is CASSPPNGQETQYF.